In its sample, the clone carrying this TCR beta chain ranks as large. Its antigen is not identified. MiXCR, applied by TCRdb to the 5' RACE reads, yields one record per CDR3 protein. This table holds roughly 5,000 distinct CDR3 sequences, 7.8% found once. This sample is part of a study of spatial heterogeneity in lung cancer. Findings and caveats of the study: The number of expanded tumor alpha and beta chains correlated with mutation number.

The time point was: sample taken at primary tumor resection. Unsorted tumor, nontumor lung tissue or cryopreserved PBMC supplied the whole RNA. This CDR3 has 14 amino acids. V was cut by 9 bases and J by 0 bases, with 13 bases left in between. Per the germline V gene, CDR1 is SEHNR and CDR2 is FQNEAQ (reference sequence). The receptor was isolated from a female donor with early-stage non-small cell lung cancer. The chain has TRBV7-9 and TRBJ2-3; TRBD2 is a possible D gene (5 bases). The specimen was lung tumor tissue, collected at surgery. Here the CDR3 DNA reads TGTGCCAGTTCACGTACGGGGAGCACAGATACGCAGTATTTT. Translation: CASSRTGSTDTQYF. Filled out from reference TRBV7-9 and TRBJ2-3, the complete variable domain reads DTGVSQNPRHKITKRGQNVTFRCDPISEHNRLYWYRQTLGQGPEFLTYFQNEAQLEKSRLLSDRFSAERPKGSFSTLEIQRTEQGDSAMYLCASSRTGSTDTQYFGPGTRLTVL.